The rows below give T cell receptor beta chains drawn from one sample of a study of CD8+CD57+ T cells in acquired aplastic anemia. MiXCR was run by TCRdb on the reads, yielding one entry per CDR3 protein. The sample includes about 190,000 distinct CDR3 sequences, around 59% of them seen just once. Sequences were obtained from sorted CD4+, CD8+, or CD8+CD57+ T cells (not recorded which) from PBMCs. The receptors originated from a human donor in good health, serving as a control. The CDR3 runs from the conserved cysteine through the conserved F or W. The D gene is left open where the match is weak. The size entry is marked missing in some rows and otherwise reads once, few, many or a size class.

V gene	clone size	D gene	J gene	CDR3 DNA	CDR3 protein
TRBV5-5	NA	NA	TRBJ1-2	TGTGCCAGCAGCTTGACAGGACAAGGGTATGGCTACACCTTC	CASSLTGQGYGYTF
TRBV18	many	TRBD1	TRBJ2-5	TGTGCCAGCTCACTCGACAGGGGCGGCCAAGAGACCCAGTACTTC	CASSLDRGGQETQYF
TRBV5-1	many	NA	TRBJ1-5	TGCGCCAGCAGCAAGGATTTCAATCAGCCCCAGCATTTT	CASSKDFNQPQHF
TRBV7-3	many	TRBD1	TRBJ2-1	TGTGCCAGCAGCTCGGGACAGGGGGCGAATGAGCAGTTCTTC	CASSSGQGANEQFF
TRBV4-1	many	NA	TRBJ1-2	TGCGCCAGCAGCCAAGATGAAGGGATGCCCTATGGCTACACCTTC	CASSQDEGMPYGYTF
TRBV20-1	NA	TRBD1	TRBJ2-7	TGCAGTGCCCGGGACAGAGTTTCCTACGAGCAGTACTTC	CSARDRVSYEQYF
TRBV5-1	many	NA	TRBJ1-1	TGCGCCAGCAGCTTGGCCCGGGACACCGTGAACACTGAAGCTTTCTTT	CASSLARDTVNTEAFF
TRBV2	many	NA	TRBJ2-4	TGTGCCTCCAACAGAGCGTTCTCGGAATCCAAAAACATTCAGTACTTC	CASNRAFSESKNIQYF
TRBV20-1	once	NA	TRBJ1-4	TGCAGTGCTAGAGATGAGGGGATCCGGGAAAAACTGTTTTTT	CSARDEGIREKLFF
TRBV11-2	once	NA	TRBJ2-7	TGTGCCAGCAGCTTATTGACAGGTATGGCCTACGAGCAGTACTTC	CASSLLTGMAYEQYF
TRBV11-2	many	TRBD1	TRBJ2-5	TGTGCCAGCAGCTGGACAGGGGCAAGGGAGACCCAGTACTTC	CASSWTGARETQYF
TRBV5-8	NA	NA	TRBJ2-3	TGTGCCAGCAGCTTTCACCGCTTGGGCACAGATACGCAGTATTTT	CASSFHRLGTDTQYF
TRBV9	many	TRBD2	TRBJ2-7	TGTGCCAGCAGCGCCCATAGCGGGGGGTCGAGCTCCTACGAGCAGTACTTC	CASSAHSGGSSSYEQYF
TRBV5-1	NA	TRBD1	TRBJ2-2	TGCACCAGCAGCAAAGGGACAGGGGACGTCGGGGAGCTGTTTTTT	CTSSKGTGDVGELFF
TRBV10-3	NA	TRBD1	TRBJ1-4	TGTGCCATGCGTGGCCAAACGGACAGGGGTCGCGAAAAACTGTTTTTT	CAMRGQTDRGREKLFF
TRBV9	many	NA	TRBJ1-5	TGTGCCAGCAGCGTAGCGTATAGCAATCAGCCCCAGCATTTT	CASSVAYSNQPQHF
TRBV20-1	NA	TRBD2	TRBJ2-7	TGCAGTGCTATTTCCGGGACTAGCGGGGGGCGAGCCTACGAGCAGTACTTC	CSAISGTSGGRAYEQYF
TRBV6-5	many	NA	TRBJ2-6	TGTGCCAGCAGTTCCCCCCAATCCGGGGGTGATGGGGCCAACGTCCTGACTTTC	CASSSPQSGGDGANVLTF
TRBV12-3/TRBV12-4	many	TRBD1	TRBJ2-6	TGTGCCAGCAGTTTAGGACAGGGGGGCTCTGGGGCCAACGTCCTGACTTTC	CASSLGQGGSGANVLTF
TRBV29-1	NA	NA	TRBJ1-1	TGCAGCGTTGGGGGTCTCGAAGCTTTCTTT	CSVGGLEAFF
TRBV2	NA	TRBD1	TRBJ1-1	TGTGCCAGCAGTGAAGCAACGGGACAGGGCCTGACTTTCTTT	CASSEATGQGLTFF
TRBV20-1	NA	NA	TRBJ1-5	TGCAGTGCTCGTGGGAGACAGGCCAATCAGCCCCAGCATTTT	CSARGRQANQPQHF
TRBV7-2	NA	TRBD1	TRBJ1-1	TGTGCCAGCAGCTTAGATATAGGCGCCGGGACAGAAGATCACACTGAAGCTTTCTTT	CASSLDIGAGTEDHTEAFF
TRBV7-9	NA	NA	TRBJ1-1	TGTGCCAGCAGCGTAGACGGCAGAGTGAACACTGAAGCTTTCTTT	CASSVDGRVNTEAFF
TRBV7-9	once	NA	TRBJ2-5	TGTGCCAGCAGCCTGACTTATAGGCAAGAGACCCAGTACTTC	CASSLTYRQETQYF
TRBV24-1	NA	NA	TRBJ2-1	TGTGCCATCATAGACAGTAATGGAGAGCAGTTCTTC	CAIIDSNGEQFF
TRBV10-3	NA	NA	TRBJ2-7	TGTGCCAACCAGTTGGACTATTACTACGAGCAGTACTTC	CANQLDYYYEQYF
TRBV10-3	NA	NA	TRBJ2-6	TGTGCAATTGGGGGGGGGGCCAACGTCCTGACTTTC	CAIGGGANVLTF
TRBV12-3/TRBV12-4	many	NA	TRBJ1-6	TGTGCCAGCAGTTCAGGGCTGCATAATTCACCCCTCCACTTT	CASSSGLHNSPLHF
TRBV20-1	NA	TRBD1	TRBJ1-2	TGCAGTGCTAGGATAGGACAGGGGGACTATGGCTACACCTTC	CSARIGQGDYGYTF
TRBV18	NA	NA	TRBJ1-1	TGTGCCAGCTCACCTTTAAGTAACACTGAAGCTTTCTTT	CASSPLSNTEAFF
TRBV24-1	once	NA	TRBJ1-5	TGTGCCACCAGTGATTTTGGGGGTCAGCCCCAGCATTTT	CATSDFGGQPQHF
TRBV29-1	NA	TRBD1	TRBJ2-7	TGCAGCGTGGGGGACAGGGAGGACCACGAGCAGTACTTC	CSVGDREDHEQYF
TRBV6-2/TRBV6-3	NA	TRBD1	TRBJ1-5	TGTGCCAGCAGTGGACAGGGCGGCAATCAGCCCCAGCATTTT	CASSGQGGNQPQHF
TRBV7-6	NA	NA	TRBJ2-5	TGTGCCAGCAGTGAAGGGACGTTCCAGGGGACCCAGTACTTC	CASSEGTFQGTQYF
TRBV25-1	many	NA	TRBJ1-2	TGTGCCAGCATCCCGGCAGGAGGTGGGGACTGTGGCTACACCTTC	CASIPAGGGDCGYTF
TRBV7-9	NA	NA	TRBJ2-7	TGTGCCAGCAGCGGGGGGCGAGTAGAGGGCGAGCAGTACTTC	CASSGGRVEGEQYF
TRBV9	NA	TRBD1	TRBJ2-5	TGTGCCAGCAGCGTTCGACAGGGGGCGCGAGAGACCCAGTACTTC	CASSVRQGARETQYF
TRBV10-2	once	TRBD1	TRBJ2-4	TGCGCCAGCAACGCCGGGACAGGAAAAAACATTCAGTACTTC	CASNAGTGKNIQYF
TRBV10-1	NA	TRBD1	TRBJ1-1	TGCGCCAGCAGTGAGGCCGGGCAGGGGGCGACGTCTTTCTTT	CASSEAGQGATSFF
TRBV6-6	NA	TRBD1	TRBJ1-1	TGTGCCAGCAGTTACTCAGGGGGCGTATCACACACCGAAGCTTTCTTT	CASSYSGGVSHTEAFF
TRBV24-1	NA	TRBD1	TRBJ1-2	TGTGCCACCAGTGATGCACAGGGGTCCCACGACTATGGCTACACCTTC	CATSDAQGSHDYGYTF
TRBV7-2	NA	NA	TRBJ1-3	TGTGCCAGCAGCTTAGGGACCTCTGGAAACACCATATATTTT	CASSLGTSGNTIYF
TRBV19	NA	NA	TRBJ1-2	TGTGCCAGTGGGGGGGCTGTGGGCTACACCTTC	CASGGAVGYTF
TRBV20-1	once	TRBD1	TRBJ1-5	TGCAGTGCTAGTAGCGTGGGGACAGGGGGCATCAATCAGCCCCAGCATTTT	CSASSVGTGGINQPQHF
TRBV19	many	NA	TRBJ2-1	TGTGCCAGTAGTAGTGGCGGGGATTCCTTCAATGAGCAGTTCTTC	CASSSGGDSFNEQFF
TRBV7-2	NA	NA	TRBJ1-6	TGTGCCAGCAGCTTAAAGGACACAAATAATTCACCCCTCCACTTT	CASSLKDTNNSPLHF
TRBV10-3	NA	NA	TRBJ1-1	TGTGCCATCAGTGAGTCGGAACAGGGATACACTGAAGCTTTCTTT	CAISESEQGYTEAFF
TRBV2	NA	NA	TRBJ1-4	TGTGCCAGCACCAGCCTGGAAGGGGGTAGTGAAAAACTGTTTTTT	CASTSLEGGSEKLFF
TRBV7-2	NA	TRBD1	TRBJ1-6	TGTGCCAGCAGCTTAACGGGGACAGGGGACTCACCCCTCCACTTT	CASSLTGTGDSPLHF
TRBV5-1	NA	TRBD1	TRBJ2-5	TGCGCCAGCAGCTCTGAATCAGGGGGCTGGGAGACCCAGTACTTC	CASSSESGGWETQYF
TRBV19	NA	NA	TRBJ2-2	TGTGCCAGCCGAAGAGGGGGATCGAACACCGGGGAGCTGTTTTTT	CASRRGGSNTGELFF
TRBV10-3	NA	NA	TRBJ2-1	TGTGCCATCAGTGGGACATCCTACAATGAGCAGTTCTTC	CAISGTSYNEQFF